This T cell receptor beta chain was obtained from a study of cytomegalovirus exposure and HLA in healthy donors. Study-wide points: Altogether, some 170 TCR beta chains were recorded as cytomegalovirus-associated. An apparent linkage of common viral pathogens to several of the most significant clusters emerged in a later analysis.

V was clipped by 6 bases and J by 1 base, with 12 bases between them. The CDR3 contains 13 residues. The V gene's germline CDR1 is SQVTM and CDR2 ANQGSEA. Concerning this clone: Its antigen is undetermined.

60 Vbeta and 13 Jbeta primers were used in PCR. The repertoire was sequenced with immunoSEQ multiplex PCR; TCRdb's copy has only in-frame clones and lacks some. The data show around 190,000 clones, around 79% seen once. Sequencing input: PBMCs. This receptor was obtained from a woman between 40 and 50 years old in good health and CMV-seronegative. This chain uses TRBV29-1 with TRBJ1-2; no reliable D call. CDR3 sequence: CSVDTGYNYGYTF. The CDR3 DNA reads TGCAGCGTAGATACGGGGTATAACTATGGCTACACCTTC.